This T cell receptor (beta chain) was sequenced in a study of T cell repertoires in cytomegalovirus infection. For the study at large: Epitope selection comprised recently identified HLA-C-restricted CMV epitopes and well-studied HLA-B-restricted CMV epitopes.

V lost 1 base and J 5 bases, leaving 9 bases between the germline ends. CDR1 is SGHTA, CDR2 FQGNSA, per germline. The CDR3 consists of 13 residues. Study observations and caveats: Public TCR beta family frequency separated CMV-and-HLA carriers, including in an independent cohort.

The sample holds many counts of this clonotype. The antigen is unknown. TCRdb processed the reads anew with MiXCR; each CDR3 protein has one entry. The sample contains hundreds of thousands of distinct CDR3 sequences, around a third of which appear only once. The sequenced sample was cultured PBMCs, obtained from culture after CMV antigen stimulation. The sequence was obtained from a human donor in good health (CMV status not recorded). Some clones in this sample may be carry-over from other donors' samples. The chain combines TRBV7-2 with TRBJ2-7; D not resolved. CDR3 sequence: CASSLVWRDEQYF. CDR3 sequence (DNA): TGTGCCAGCAGCTTAGTTTGGCGAGACGAGCAGTACTTC.